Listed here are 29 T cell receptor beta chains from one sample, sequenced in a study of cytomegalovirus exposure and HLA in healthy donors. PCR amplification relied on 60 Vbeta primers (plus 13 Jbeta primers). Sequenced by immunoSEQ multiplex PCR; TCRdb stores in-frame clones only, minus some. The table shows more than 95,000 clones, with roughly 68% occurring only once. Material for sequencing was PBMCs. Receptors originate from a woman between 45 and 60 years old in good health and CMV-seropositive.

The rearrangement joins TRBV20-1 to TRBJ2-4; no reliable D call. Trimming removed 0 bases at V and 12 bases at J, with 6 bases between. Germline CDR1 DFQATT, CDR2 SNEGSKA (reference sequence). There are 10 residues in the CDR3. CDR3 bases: TGCAGTGCTAGAGATAGATATCAGTACTTC. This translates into CSARDRYQYF.

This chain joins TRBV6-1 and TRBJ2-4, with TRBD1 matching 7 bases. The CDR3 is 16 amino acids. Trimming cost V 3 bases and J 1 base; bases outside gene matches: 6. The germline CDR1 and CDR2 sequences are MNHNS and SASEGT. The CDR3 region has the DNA TGTGCCAGCAGTGACAGGGGGTGGACTGCCAAAAACATTCAGTACTTC. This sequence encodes CASSDRGWTAKNIQYF.

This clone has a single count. CDR3 coding DNA: TGTGCCAGCAGCTTGGCTCGGGGAGCGAACACCGGGGAGCTGTTTTTT. This encodes CASSLARGANTGELFF. The gene calls are TRBV5-4 and TRBJ2-2, with D maybe TRBD2 (5 bases). This CDR3 is 16 amino acids long. CDR1 and CDR2 from the germline V gene are SGHNT and YYREEE (reference sequence). V was clipped by 0 bases and J by 0 bases, with 9 bases between them.

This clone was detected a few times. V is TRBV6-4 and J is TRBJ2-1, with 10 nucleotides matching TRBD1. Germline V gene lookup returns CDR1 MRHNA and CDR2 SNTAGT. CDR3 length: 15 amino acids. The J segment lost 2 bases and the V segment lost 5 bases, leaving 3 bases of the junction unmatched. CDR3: CASSKGTGAYNEQFF. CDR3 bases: TGTGCCAGCAGTAAGGGGACAGGGGCCTACAATGAGCAGTTCTTC.

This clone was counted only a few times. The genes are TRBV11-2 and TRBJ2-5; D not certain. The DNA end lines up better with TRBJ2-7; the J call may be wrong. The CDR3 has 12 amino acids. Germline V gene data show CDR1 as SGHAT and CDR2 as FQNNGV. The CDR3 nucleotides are TGTGCCAGCAGCTTAGGCCCTACCGAGCAGTACTTC. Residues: CASSLGPTEQYF.

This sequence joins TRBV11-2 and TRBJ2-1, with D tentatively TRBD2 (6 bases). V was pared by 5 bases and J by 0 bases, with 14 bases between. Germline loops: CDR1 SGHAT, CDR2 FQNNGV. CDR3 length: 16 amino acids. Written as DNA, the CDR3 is TGTGCCAGCAGCGAAGGAGGGGTCCCCTCCTACAATGAGCAGTTCTTC. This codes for CASSEGGVPSYNEQFF.

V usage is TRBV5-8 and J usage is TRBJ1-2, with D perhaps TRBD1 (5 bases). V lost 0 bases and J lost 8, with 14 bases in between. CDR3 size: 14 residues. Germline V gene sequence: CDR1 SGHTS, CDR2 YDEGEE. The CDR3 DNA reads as TGTGCCAGCAGCTTGGCTGCAGGGCCTGGCGGCTACACCTTC. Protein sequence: CASSLAAGPGGYTF.

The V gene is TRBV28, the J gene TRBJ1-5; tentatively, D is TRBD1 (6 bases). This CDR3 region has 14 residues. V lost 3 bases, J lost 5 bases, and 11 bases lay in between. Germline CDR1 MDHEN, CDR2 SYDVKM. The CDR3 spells CASSLGAVDQPQHF. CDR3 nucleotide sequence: TGTGCCAGCAGTTTGGGGGCAGTCGATCAGCCCCAGCATTTT.

CDR3 region: CASSYRTGRSYEQYF. Here the CDR3 DNA reads TGTGCCAGCAGTTATCGGACAGGGCGCTCCTACGAGCAGTACTTC. V is TRBV28 and J is TRBJ2-7; 8 bases agree with TRBD1. This CDR3 has 15 amino acids. The germline V gene has CDR1 MDHEN and CDR2 SYDVKM. J was trimmed by 0 bases and V by 4 bases; bases with no gene match: 5.

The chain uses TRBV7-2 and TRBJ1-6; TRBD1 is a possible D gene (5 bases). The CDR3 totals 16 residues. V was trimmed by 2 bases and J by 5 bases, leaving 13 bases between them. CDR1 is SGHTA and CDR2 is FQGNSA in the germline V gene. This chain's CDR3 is CASSLPRRGDNSPLHF. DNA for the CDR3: TGTGCCAGCAGCTTACCTCGACGGGGGGATAATTCACCCCTCCACTTT.

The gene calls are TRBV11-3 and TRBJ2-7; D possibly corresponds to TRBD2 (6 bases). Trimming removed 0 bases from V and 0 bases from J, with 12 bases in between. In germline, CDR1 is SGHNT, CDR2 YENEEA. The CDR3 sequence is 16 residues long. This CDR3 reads CASSLEKGGGSYEQYF. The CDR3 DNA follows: TGTGCCAGCAGCTTAGAAAAGGGAGGCGGCTCCTACGAGCAGTACTTC.

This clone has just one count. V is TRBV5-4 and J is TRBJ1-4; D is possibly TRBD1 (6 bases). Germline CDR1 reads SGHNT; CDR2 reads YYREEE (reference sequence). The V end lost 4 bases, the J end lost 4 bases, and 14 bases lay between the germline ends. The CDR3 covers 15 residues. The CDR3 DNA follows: TGTGCCAGCAGCCCACGTCAGGGGAGTAATGAAAAACTGTTTTTT. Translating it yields CASSPRQGSNEKLFF.

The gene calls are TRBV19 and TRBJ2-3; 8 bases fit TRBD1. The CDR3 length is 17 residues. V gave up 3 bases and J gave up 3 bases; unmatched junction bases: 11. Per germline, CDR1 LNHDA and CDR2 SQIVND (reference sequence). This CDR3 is CASSMGGTGTGTDTQYF. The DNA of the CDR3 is TGTGCCAGTAGTATGGGTGGGACAGGTACTGGTACAGATACGCAGTATTTT.

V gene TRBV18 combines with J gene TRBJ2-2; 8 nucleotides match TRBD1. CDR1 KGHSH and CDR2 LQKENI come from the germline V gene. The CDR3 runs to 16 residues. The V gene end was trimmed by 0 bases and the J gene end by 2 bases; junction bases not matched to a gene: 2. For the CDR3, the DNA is TGTGCCAGCTCACCACCGGACAGGGCAAACACCGGGGAGCTGTTTTTT. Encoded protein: CASSPPDRANTGELFF.

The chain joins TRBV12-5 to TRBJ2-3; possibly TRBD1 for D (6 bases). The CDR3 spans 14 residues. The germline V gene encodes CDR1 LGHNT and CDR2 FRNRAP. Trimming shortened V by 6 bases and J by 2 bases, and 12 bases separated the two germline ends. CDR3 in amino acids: CASGQQGSTDTQYF. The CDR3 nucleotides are TGTGCTAGTGGCCAACAGGGATCCACAGATACGCAGTATTTT.

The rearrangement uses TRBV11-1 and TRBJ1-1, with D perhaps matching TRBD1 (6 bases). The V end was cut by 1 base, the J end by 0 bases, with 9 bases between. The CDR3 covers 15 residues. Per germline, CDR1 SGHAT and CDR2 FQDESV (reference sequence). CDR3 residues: CASSLDRTVNTEAFF. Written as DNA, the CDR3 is TGTGCCAGCAGCTTAGATAGGACAGTGAACACTGAAGCTTTCTTT.

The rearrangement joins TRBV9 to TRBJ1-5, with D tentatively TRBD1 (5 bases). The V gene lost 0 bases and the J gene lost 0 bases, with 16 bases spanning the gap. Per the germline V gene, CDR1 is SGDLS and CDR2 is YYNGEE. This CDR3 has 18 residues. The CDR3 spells CASSVGVAGRYSNQPQHF. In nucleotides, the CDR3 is TGTGCCAGCAGCGTAGGGGTGGCAGGGCGATATAGCAATCAGCCCCAGCATTTT.

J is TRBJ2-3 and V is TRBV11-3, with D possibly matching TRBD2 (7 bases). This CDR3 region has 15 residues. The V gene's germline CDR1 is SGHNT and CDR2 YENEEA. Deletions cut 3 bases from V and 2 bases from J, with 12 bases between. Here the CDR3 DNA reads TGTGCCAGCAGCTTGGGGGGGGCTAACACAGATACGCAGTATTTT. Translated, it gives CASSLGGANTDTQYF.

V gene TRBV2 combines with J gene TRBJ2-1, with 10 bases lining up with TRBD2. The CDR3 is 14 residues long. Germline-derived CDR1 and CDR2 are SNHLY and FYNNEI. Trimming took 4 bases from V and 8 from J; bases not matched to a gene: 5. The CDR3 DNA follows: TGTGCCAGCAGTGGACTAGCGGGTTGGGATGAGCAGTTCTTC. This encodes CASSGLAGWDEQFF.

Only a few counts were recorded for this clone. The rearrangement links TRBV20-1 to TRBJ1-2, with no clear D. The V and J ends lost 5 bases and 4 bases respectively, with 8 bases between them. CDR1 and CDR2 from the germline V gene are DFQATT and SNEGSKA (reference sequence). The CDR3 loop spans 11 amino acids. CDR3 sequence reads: CSARFGYGYTF. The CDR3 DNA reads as TGCAGTGCTCGGTTTGGCTATGGCTACACCTTC.

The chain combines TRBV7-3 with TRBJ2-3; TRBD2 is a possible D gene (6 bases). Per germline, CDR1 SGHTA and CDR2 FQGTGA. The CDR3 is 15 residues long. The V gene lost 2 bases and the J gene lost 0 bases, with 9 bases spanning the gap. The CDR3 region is CASSLFGGSTDTQYF. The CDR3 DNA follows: TGTGCCAGCAGCTTATTTGGAGGGAGCACAGATACGCAGTATTTT.

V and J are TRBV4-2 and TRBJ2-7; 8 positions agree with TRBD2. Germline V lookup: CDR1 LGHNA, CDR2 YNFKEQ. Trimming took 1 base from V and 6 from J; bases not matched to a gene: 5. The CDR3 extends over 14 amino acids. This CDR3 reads CASSQAGGGGEQYF. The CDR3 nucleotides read TGTGCCAGCAGCCAAGCGGGAGGGGGGGGCGAGCAGTACTTC.

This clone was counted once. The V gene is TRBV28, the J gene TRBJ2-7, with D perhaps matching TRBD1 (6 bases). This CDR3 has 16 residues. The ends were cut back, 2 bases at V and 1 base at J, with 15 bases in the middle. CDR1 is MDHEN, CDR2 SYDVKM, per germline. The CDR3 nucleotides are TGTGCCAGCAGTTTAGGAGACAGGCCGCGGTCCTACGAGCAGTACTTC. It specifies CASSLGDRPRSYEQYF. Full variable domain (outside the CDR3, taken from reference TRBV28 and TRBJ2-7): DVKVTQSSRYLVKRTGEKVFLECVQDMDHENMFWYRQDPGLGLRLIYFSYDVKMKEKGDIPEGYSVSREKKERFSLILESASTNQTSMYLCASSLGDRPRSYEQYFGPGTRLTVT.

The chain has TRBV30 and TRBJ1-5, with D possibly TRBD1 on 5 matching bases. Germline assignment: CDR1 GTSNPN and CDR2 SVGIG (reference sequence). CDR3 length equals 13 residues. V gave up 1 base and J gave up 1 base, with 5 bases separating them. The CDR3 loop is CAWSEGSNQPQHF. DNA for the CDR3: TGTGCCTGGAGTGAGGGGAGCAATCAGCCCCAGCATTTT.

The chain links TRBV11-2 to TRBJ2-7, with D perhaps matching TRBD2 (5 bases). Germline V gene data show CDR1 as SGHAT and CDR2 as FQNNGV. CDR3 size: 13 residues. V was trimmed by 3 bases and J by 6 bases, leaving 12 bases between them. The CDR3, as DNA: TGTGCCAGCAGCTTGAGGGATAGTTTCGAGCAGTACTTC. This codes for CASSLRDSFEQYF. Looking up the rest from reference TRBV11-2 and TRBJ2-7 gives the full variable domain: EAGVAQSPRYKIIEKRQSVAFWCNPISGHATLYWYQQILGQGPKLLIQFQNNGVVDDSQLPKDRFSAERLKGVDSTLKIQPAKLEDSAVYLCASSLRDSFEQYFGPGTRLTVT.

The CDR3 DNA reads TGTGCCAGCAGCCTAAATACCGGGGAGCTGTTTTTT. The encoded protein is CASSLNTGELFF. This sequence joins TRBV14 and TRBJ2-2; unclear D gene. V lost 4 bases, J lost 5 bases, and 5 bases lay in between. CDR3 size: 12 residues. CDR1 is SGHDN and CDR2 is FVKESK in the germline V gene.

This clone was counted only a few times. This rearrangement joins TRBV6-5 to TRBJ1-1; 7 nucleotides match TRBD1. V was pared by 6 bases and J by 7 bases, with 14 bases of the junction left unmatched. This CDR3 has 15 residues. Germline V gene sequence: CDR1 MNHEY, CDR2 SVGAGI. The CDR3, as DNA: TGTGCCAGCAGGTATTTCGACAGGGTCGCGGGTGAAGCTTTCTTT. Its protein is CASRYFDRVAGEAFF.

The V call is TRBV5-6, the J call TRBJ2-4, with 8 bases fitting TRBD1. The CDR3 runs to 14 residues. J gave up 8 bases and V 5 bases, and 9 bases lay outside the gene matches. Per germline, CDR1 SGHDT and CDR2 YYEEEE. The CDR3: CASRPPGGADIQYF. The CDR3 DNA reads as TGTGCCAGCAGGCCTCCAGGGGGCGCTGACATTCAGTACTTC.

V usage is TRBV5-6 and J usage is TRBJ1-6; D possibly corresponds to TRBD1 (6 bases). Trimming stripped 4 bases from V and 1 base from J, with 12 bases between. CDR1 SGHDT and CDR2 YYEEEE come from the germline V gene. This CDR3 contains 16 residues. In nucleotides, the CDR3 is TGTGCCAGCAGCGAGGACAGAATTTCCTATAATTCACCCCTCCACTTT. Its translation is CASSEDRISYNSPLHF.